This is a list of T cell receptor beta chains from one sample in a study of blood T cell repertoires in COVID-19. Assay: immunoSEQ multiplex PCR; the TCRdb copy retains only in-frame clones and omits some. The repertoire consists of more than 250,000 clones, with approximately 85% occurring once and the leading ten covering roughly 2.3%. Material for sequencing was PBMCs or T cells enriched from blood (not recorded which). Receptors originate from a man aged 30 to 45 who had recovered from COVID-19. Both conserved end residues are part of each CDR3. D genes are given only for firm matches. A row's size may be missing; if present it is once, few, many or a size class.

d_call j_call v_call clone_size cdr3_nt cdr3_aa
TRBD1 TRBJ2-1 TRBV18 - TGTGCCAGCTCACCTCGGACAGGGACCTACAATGAGCAGTTCTTC CASSPRTGTYNEQFF
- TRBJ1-5 TRBV19 - TGTGCCAGTAGGATTACAGACAATCAGCCCCAGCATTTT CASRITDNQPQHF
- TRBJ2-7 TRBV18 - TGTGCCAGCTCACCACTGGGCCCCAACTACGAGCAGTACTTC CASSPLGPNYEQYF
- TRBJ1-1 TRBV4-1 - TGCGCCAGCAGCCGAAAGGGGATCACTGAAGCTTTCTTT CASSRKGITEAFF
- TRBJ1-3 TRBV7-2 - TGTGCCAGCAGCCCGCAAGGGACTACCGGAAACACCATATATTTT CASSPQGTTGNTIYF
TRBD1 TRBJ1-2 TRBV10-3 - TGTGCCATCAGCCCCGGACAGGAAGGCTACACCTTC CAISPGQEGYTF
TRBD1 TRBJ1-1 TRBV18 few TGTGCCAGCTCATCTTCAGGGGGCACTGAAGCTTTCTTT CASSSSGGTEAFF
TRBD1 TRBJ1-2 TRBV27 once TGTGCCAGCAGTTCCTGGACAGGGCCAAACTATGGCTACACCTTC CASSSWTGPNYGYTF
TRBD1 TRBJ2-3 TRBV5-4 - TGTGCCAGCAGCTCCGGGACAGACACAGATACGCAGTATTTT CASSSGTDTDTQYF
TRBD1 TRBJ1-2 TRBV9 - TGTGCCAGCAGCAATCCCGGGACAGGGTTTTTTTTGGATGGCTACACCTTC CASSNPGTGFFLDGYTF
TRBD1 TRBJ1-3 TRBV30 - TGTGCCTGGAGACGGACAGGGGCCCCCCTCTCTGGAAACACCATATATTTT CAWRRTGAPLSGNTIYF